This T cell receptor (beta chain) was profiled in a study of T-cell reconstitution after alpha-beta-depleted transplantation in children. This CDR3 region has 19 residues. Trimming removed 4 bases at V and 1 base at J, with 24 bases between. Germline V CDR1 and CDR2: KGHSH, LQKENI. A TCRbeta library incorporating unique molecular identifiers was prepared. TCRdb used MiXCR to reprocess the PCR reads, holding one entry per CDR3 protein. There are more than 200,000 distinct CDR3 sequences in the sample; 9% to 10% occur only once, and about 5% lies in the top ten. This clonotype was observed at least ten times.

The chain carries TRBV18 and TRBJ2-3; TRBD1 is a possible D gene (5 bases). This clonotype was sampled from a human donor who donated a stem cell graft to a child with SCID. Material: PBMCs from the stem cell graft donor, obtained from the stem cell graft. DNA for the CDR3: TGTGCCAGCTCACACCAAGGCGAGCTTGACAGTGGGCGCACAGATACGCAGTATTTT. This sequence encodes CASSHQGELDSGRTDTQYF.